Listed here is a single T cell receptor beta chain. Its antigen is as yet unknown. This entry comes from a study of blood T cells in healthy people across ages. Findings and limits, study-wide: The recorded TCR beta diversity per million T cells decreased in a roughly linear manner with age. Both higher diversity and more naive CD4+ cells marked long-lived donors when set against aged donors. PBMCs went unsorted, and a conclusive naive versus antigen-experienced comparison was therefore prevented.

Through a sample-barcoded 5' primer and a J-beta primer mix, a second PCR was run for about 7 to 12 cycles. TCRdb analysed the 5' RACE reads with MiXCR anew, one entry per CDR3 protein. The sample carries about a million distinct CDR3 sequences, around 48% recorded once. Healthy individuals of Caucasian origin from Russia, aged about 6 to 100, served as donors. CDR1 is SGHTA, CDR2 FQGTGA, per germline. V lost 1 base, J lost 3 bases, and 6 bases stayed unmatched. The CDR3 totals 17 residues. The chain uses TRBV7-3 and TRBJ2-5; 12 bases line up with TRBD2. The clonotype originates from a man aged 25-45 years in good health. Sequenced input: blood. CDR3 coding DNA: TGTGCCAGCAGCTTAAGCCCCGCTAGCGGGGGGGAAGAGACCCAGTACTTC. Translating it yields CASSLSPASGGEETQYF. Filled out from reference TRBV7-3 and TRBJ2-5, the complete variable domain reads GAGVSQTPSNKVTEKGKYVELRCDPISGHTALYWYRQSLGQGPEFLIYFQGTGAADDSGLPNDRFFAVRPEGSVSTLKIQRTERGDSAVYLCASSLSPASGGEETQYFGPGTRLLVL.